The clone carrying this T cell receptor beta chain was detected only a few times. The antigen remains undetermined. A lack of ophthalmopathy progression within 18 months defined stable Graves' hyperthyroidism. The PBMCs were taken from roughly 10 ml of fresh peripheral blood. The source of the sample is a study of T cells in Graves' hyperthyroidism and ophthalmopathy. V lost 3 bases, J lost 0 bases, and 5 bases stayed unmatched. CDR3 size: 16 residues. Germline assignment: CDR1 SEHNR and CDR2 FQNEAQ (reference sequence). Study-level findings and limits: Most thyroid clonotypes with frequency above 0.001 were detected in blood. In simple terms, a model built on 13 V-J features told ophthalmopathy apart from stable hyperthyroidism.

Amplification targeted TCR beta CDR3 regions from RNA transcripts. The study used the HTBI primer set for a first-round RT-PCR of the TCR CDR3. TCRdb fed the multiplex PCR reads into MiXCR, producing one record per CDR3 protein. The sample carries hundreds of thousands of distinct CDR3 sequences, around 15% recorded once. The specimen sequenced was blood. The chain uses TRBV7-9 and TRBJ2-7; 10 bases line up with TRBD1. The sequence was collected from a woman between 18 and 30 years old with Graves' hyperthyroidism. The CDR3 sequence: CASSFNRDRGSYEQYF. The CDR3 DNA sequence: TGTGCCAGCAGCTTCAACCGGGACAGGGGCTCCTACGAGCAGTACTTC.